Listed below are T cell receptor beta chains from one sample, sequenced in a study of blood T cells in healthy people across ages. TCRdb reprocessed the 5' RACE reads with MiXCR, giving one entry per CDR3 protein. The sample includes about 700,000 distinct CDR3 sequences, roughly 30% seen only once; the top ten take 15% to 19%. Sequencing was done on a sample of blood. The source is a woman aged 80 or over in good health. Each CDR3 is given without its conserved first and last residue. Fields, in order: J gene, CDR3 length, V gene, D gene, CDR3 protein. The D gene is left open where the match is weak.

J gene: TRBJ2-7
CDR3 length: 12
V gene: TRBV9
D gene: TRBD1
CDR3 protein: ASSTGVRSYEQY

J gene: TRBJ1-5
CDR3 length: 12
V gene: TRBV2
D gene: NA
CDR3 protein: ASSEVVPDQPQH

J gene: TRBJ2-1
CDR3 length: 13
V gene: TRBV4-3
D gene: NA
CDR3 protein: ASSQEAGLSSEQF

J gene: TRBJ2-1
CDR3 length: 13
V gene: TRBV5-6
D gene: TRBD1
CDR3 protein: ASSSLGTGVNEQF

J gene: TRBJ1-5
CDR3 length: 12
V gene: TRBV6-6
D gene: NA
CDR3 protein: ASSYVDSNQPQH

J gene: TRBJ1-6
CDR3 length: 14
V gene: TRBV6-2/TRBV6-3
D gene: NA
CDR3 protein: ASSYSKARSDSPLH

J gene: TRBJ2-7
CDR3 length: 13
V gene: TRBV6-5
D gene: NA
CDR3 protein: ASSRGQAFSYEQY

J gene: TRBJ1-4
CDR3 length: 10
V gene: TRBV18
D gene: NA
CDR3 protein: ASSPGLEKLF

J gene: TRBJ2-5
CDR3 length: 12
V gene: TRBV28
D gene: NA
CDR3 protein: ASSSGNRQETQY

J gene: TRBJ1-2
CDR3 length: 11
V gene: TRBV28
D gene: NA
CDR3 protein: AGRPDRLYGYT

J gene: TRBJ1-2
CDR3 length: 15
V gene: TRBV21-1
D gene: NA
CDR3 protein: ASSKVLHREGNYGYT

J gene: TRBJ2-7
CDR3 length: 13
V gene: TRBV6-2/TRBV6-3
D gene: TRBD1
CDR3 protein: ASRTTGGTIYEQY

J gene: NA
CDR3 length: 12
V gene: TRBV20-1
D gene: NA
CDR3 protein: SARAGAGVHEQY

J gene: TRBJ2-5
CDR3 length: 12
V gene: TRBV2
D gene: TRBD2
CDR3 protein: ASSRGGAWETQY

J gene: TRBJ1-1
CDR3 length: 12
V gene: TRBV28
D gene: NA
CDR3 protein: ASSLGITGTEAF

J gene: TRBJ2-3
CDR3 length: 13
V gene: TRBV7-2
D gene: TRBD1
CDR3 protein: ASSSRTGGTDTQY

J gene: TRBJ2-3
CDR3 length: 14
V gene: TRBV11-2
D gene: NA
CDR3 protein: ASSPSPRQDTDTQY

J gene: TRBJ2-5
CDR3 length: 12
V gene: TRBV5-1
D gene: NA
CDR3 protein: ASSIRGLQETQY

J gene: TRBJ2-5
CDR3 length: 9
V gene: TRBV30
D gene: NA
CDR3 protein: AWSDNRVIS

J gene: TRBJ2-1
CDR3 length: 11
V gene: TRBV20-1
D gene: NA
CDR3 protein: SARPPGRGEQF

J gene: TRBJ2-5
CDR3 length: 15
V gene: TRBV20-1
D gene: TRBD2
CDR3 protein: SARGLRGGGAPETQY

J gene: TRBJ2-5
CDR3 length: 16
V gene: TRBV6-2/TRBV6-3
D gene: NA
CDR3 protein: ASRGLMDTSGGRQTQY

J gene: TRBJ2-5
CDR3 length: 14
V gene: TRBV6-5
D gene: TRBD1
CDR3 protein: ASSLRDRGWGETQY

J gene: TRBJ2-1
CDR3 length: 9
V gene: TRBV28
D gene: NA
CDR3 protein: ASSSRHLQF

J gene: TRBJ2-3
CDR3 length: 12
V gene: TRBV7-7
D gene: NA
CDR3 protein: ASPTGKSTDTQY

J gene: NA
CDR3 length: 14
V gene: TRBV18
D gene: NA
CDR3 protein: ASSPPVASGAGEQY

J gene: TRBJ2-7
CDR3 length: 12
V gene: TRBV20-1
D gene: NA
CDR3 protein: SAREGGTGYEQY

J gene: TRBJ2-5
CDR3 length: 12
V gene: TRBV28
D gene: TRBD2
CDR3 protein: ASSTSGGAETQY

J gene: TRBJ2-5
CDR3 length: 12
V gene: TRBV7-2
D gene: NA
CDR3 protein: ASSSRGSQETQY

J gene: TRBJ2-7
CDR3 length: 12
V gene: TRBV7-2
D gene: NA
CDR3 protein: ASSLRGQYNEQY

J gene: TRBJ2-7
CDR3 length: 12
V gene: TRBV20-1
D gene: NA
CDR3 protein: SARGPGLPYEQY

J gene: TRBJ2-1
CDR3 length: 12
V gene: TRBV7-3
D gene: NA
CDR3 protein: ASSAGGQYNEQF

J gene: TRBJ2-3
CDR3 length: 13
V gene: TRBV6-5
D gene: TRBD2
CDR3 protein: ASSYSIGGRDTQY

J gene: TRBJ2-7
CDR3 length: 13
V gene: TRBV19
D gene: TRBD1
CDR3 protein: ASSIDRGSSYEQY

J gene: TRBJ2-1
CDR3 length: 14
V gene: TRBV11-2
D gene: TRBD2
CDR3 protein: ASSPRASGGTLEQF

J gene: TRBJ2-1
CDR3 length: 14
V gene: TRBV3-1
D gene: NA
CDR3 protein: ASSQDGGRGHTEQF

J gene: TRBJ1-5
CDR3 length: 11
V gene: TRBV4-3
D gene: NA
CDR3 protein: ASSQVPGQPQH

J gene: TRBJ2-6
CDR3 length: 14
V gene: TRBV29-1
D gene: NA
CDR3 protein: SVETDVHPGANVPT

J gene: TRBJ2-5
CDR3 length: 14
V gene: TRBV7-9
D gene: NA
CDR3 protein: ASSLRTPFSQETQY

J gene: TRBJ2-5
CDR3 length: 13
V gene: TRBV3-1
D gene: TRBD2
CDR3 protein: ASRPGLAGYNEQY

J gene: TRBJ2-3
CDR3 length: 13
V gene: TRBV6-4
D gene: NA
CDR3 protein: ASSDSPGNGDTQY

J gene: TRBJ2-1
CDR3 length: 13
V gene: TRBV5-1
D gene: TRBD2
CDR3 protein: ASSPTSGGTNEQF

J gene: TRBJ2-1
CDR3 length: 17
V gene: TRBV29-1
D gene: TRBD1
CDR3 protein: SVEGTQTGGAGYFNEQF

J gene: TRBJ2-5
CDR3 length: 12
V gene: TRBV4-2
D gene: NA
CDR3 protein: ASSQDRGGETQY

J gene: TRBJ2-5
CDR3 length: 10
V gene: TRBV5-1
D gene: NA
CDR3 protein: ASSFVRETQY

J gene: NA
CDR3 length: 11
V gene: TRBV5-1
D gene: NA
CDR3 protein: ASSLASESIQY

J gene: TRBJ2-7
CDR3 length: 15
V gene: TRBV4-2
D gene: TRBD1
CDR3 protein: ASSPRSRTGGPYEQY

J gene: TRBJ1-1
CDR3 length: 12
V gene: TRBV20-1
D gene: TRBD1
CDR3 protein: SPVRGQPNTEAF

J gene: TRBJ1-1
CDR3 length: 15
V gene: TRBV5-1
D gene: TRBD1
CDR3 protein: ASSLGPNRGGNTEAF

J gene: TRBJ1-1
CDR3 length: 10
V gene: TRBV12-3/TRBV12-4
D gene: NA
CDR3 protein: ASREGTTEAF

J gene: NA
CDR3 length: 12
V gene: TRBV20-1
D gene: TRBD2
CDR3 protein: SATPGTSLSEQY

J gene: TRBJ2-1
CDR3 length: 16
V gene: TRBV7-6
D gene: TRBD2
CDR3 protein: ASSPRAGGTDRGNEQF

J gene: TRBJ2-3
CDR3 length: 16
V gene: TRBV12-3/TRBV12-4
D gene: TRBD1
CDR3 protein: ASSLGGVSTGGTDTQY

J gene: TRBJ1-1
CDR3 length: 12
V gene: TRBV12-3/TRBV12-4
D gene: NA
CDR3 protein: ASSAAGGGTEAF